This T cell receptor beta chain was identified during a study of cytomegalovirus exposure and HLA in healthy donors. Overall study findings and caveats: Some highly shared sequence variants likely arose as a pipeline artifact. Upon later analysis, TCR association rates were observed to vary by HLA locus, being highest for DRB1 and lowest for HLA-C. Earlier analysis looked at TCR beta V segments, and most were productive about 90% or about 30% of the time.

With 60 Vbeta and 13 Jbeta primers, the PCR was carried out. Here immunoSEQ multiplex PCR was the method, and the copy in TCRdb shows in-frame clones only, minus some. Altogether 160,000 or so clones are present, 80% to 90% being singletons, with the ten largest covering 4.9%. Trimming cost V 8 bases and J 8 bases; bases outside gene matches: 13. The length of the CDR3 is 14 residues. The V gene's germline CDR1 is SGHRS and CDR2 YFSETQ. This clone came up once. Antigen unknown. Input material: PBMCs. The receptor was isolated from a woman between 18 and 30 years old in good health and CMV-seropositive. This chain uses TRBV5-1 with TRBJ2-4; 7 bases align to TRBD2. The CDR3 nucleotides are TGCGCCAGTAGAGAGGACGGGACTAATCACATTCAGTACTTC. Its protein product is CASREDGTNHIQYF.